These T cell receptor beta chains were read from a single sample in a study of blood T cell repertoires in COVID-19. TCRdb keeps only in-frame clones here, not all; method: immunoSEQ multiplex PCR. The sample lists 320,000 or so clones; about 90% were seen once. The source material was PBMCs or T cells enriched from blood (not recorded which). The receptors derive from a woman in her 30s who had recovered from COVID-19. The CDR3 runs from the conserved cysteine through the conserved F or W. The D gene is left open where the match is weak. Clone size appears in some rows only: once, few, many, or a class for an expanded clone.

abundance	v_gene	j_gene	d_gene	CDR3nt	CDR3aa
NA	TRBV28	TRBJ2-7	NA	TGTGCCAGCAGTCTAAGGACGGGGAGCTCCTACGAGCAGTACTTC	CASSLRTGSSYEQYF
NA	TRBV5-1	TRBJ2-2	TRBD1	TGCGCCAGCAGCTCGGGACAGGGCTGGAACACCGGGGAGCTGTTTTTT	CASSSGQGWNTGELFF
NA	TRBV10-3	TRBJ1-2	TRBD1	TGTGCCATCAGCCCCAGACAGGGGGTTGACTATGGCTACACCTTC	CAISPRQGVDYGYTF
NA	TRBV11-2	TRBJ2-3	TRBD2	TGTGCCAGCAGGCCGGTAGCGGGGGGCGTGGGGGATACGCAGTATTTT	CASRPVAGGVGDTQYF
NA	TRBV12-3/TRBV12-4	TRBJ1-2	TRBD1	TGTGCCAGCAGTTTAGGGGGACAGAAGGGCTACACCTTC	CASSLGGQKGYTF
NA	TRBV7-9	TRBJ1-3	NA	TGTGCCAGCAGCGCAAGCGACAGGTTCTCTGGAAACACCATATATTTT	CASSASDRFSGNTIYF
NA	TRBV18	TRBJ1-2	TRBD1	TGTGCCAGCTCTCCTCAGGGGGCGACATATGGCTACACCTTC	CASSPQGATYGYTF
NA	TRBV28	TRBJ2-7	TRBD2	TGTGCCGCGTGCTCCCTTAAGCGGGGGAATCGCTACGAGCAGTACTTC	CAACSLKRGNRYEQYF
NA	TRBV27	TRBJ2-7	TRBD1	TGTGCCAGCAGGCCCCGGACAGGGGTGTCCTACGAGCAGTACTTC	CASRPRTGVSYEQYF
NA	TRBV27	TRBJ2-7	NA	TGTGCCAGCAGTTTGACTGCCGCCTACGAGCAGTACTTC	CASSLTAAYEQYF
NA	TRBV5-4	TRBJ1-2	NA	TGTGCCAGCAGCCCTGACTTTGCAGGGGAGAACTATGGCTACACCTTC	CASSPDFAGENYGYTF
NA	TRBV18	TRBJ2-5	TRBD2	TGTGCCAGCTCACCGGCGACTAGCGCTCTCGCGGCCCAGTACTTC	CASSPATSALAAQYF
NA	TRBV7-6	TRBJ2-2	TRBD1	TGTGCCAGCAGCCTACTACAGGGGACGGACACCGGGGAGCTGTTTTTT	CASSLLQGTDTGELFF
NA	TRBV5-6	TRBJ2-5	TRBD2	TGTGCCAGCACACTAGCGGGGGGTCGTTGGGGTGTGGAGACCCAGTACTTC	CASTLAGGRWGVETQYF
NA	TRBV5-4	TRBJ2-5	TRBD1	TGTGCCAGCAGCGAAGGACAGGGGGCGGAAGAGACCCAGTACTTC	CASSEGQGAEETQYF
once	TRBV5-1	TRBJ1-5	NA	TGCGCCAGCAGTCCTTCGGGGGACGGTCAGCCCCAGCATTTT	CASSPSGDGQPQHF
NA	TRBV28	TRBJ1-2	NA	TGTGCCAGCAGTTTCCCCAACGTAGCAGGGGAGGGTGGCTACACCTTC	CASSFPNVAGEGGYTF
NA	TRBV5-1	TRBJ2-2	NA	TGCGCCAGCAGAAGGACATCGAACACCGGGGAGCTGTTTTTT	CASRRTSNTGELFF
NA	TRBV4-1	TRBJ1-2	NA	TGCGCCAGCAGCCAACCCGGGTCCCACTATGGCTACACCTTC	CASSQPGSHYGYTF
once	TRBV15	TRBJ2-1	NA	TGTGCCACCAGCAGAGATTTGGCCTCAAATGAGCAGTTCTTC	CATSRDLASNEQFF
NA	TRBV30	TRBJ1-4	NA	TGTGCCTGGAGTCGATTGGCCACTAATGAAAAACTGTTTTTT	CAWSRLATNEKLFF
NA	TRBV5-1	TRBJ1-6	NA	TGCGCCAGCAGCTTTAAACAGCCAAATAATTCACCCCTCCACTTT	CASSFKQPNNSPLHF
NA	TRBV2	TRBJ2-7	TRBD1	TGTGCCAGCAGTGAGTCAGGGGGTCCGGGTTACGAGCAGTACTTC	CASSESGGPGYEQYF
NA	TRBV2	TRBJ1-3	TRBD1	TGTGCCAGCAGTGGACAGGGGATCGGGAACACCATATATTTT	CASSGQGIGNTIYF
NA	TRBV12-3/TRBV12-4	TRBJ1-2	NA	TGTGCCAGCAGTTTACCGGGGGTAGGCTACACCTTC	CASSLPGVGYTF
NA	TRBV2	TRBJ1-2	NA	TGTGCCAGCAGTGGTACAGGGTTCTATGGCTACACCTTC	CASSGTGFYGYTF
many	TRBV7-8	TRBJ2-5	TRBD2	TGTGCCAGCAGCTTGGGGACTAGCGAAGGAGAGACCCAGTACTTC	CASSLGTSEGETQYF
once	TRBV28	TRBJ2-7	TRBD1	TGTGCCAGCAGTTTCCCTGGGACAGGGGGAGGGCGGGAGCAGTACTTC	CASSFPGTGGGREQYF
NA	TRBV5-4	TRBJ2-3	NA	TGTGCCAGCACCGGGTCTCACACAGATACGCAGTATTTT	CASTGSHTDTQYF
NA	TRBV28	TRBJ1-6	TRBD1	TGTGCCAGCAGTTTATGGATCGGGACAGGGTCGTTGAGCTCCTATAATTCACCCCTCCACTTT	CASSLWIGTGSLSSYNSPLHF
few	TRBV18	TRBJ1-5	TRBD1	TGTGCCAGCTCACGAACCGGGACAGATAGCAATCAGCCCCAGCATTTT	CASSRTGTDSNQPQHF
NA	TRBV30	TRBJ1-6	NA	TGTGCCTGGGGGGAGCATCCTAAACCCCTCCACTTT	CAWGEHPKPLHF
NA	TRBV19	TRBJ2-3	TRBD2	TGTGCCAGTAGTAGCCCCGCGGGAGTTACGCAGTATTTT	CASSSPAGVTQYF
NA	TRBV6-5	TRBJ2-5	TRBD1	TGTGCCAGCAGTAACAGGGGGCGGGAGACCCAGTACTTC	CASSNRGRETQYF
NA	TRBV5-1	TRBJ1-1	TRBD1	TGCGCCACCGCCCCGAGGACAGGGAGTAGTAGCACTGAAGCTTTCTTT	CATAPRTGSSSTEAFF
NA	TRBV3-1/TRBV3-2	TRBJ1-1	NA	TGTGCCAGCAGCCTGGAAGGGGAAGGCACTGAAGCTTTCTTT	CASSLEGEGTEAFF
NA	TRBV2	TRBJ1-6	NA	TGTGCCAGCAGTGAAGGAGGGAAGGCTGGGTCACCCCTCCACTTT	CASSEGGKAGSPLHF
NA	TRBV5-1	TRBJ2-3	NA	TGCGCCAGCAGCTTCGGAGATACGCAGTATTTT	CASSFGDTQYF
NA	TRBV11-2	TRBJ2-1	TRBD2	TGTGCCAGCAGCTTAGGTTGGGGGGACTACTACAATGAGCAGTTCTTC	CASSLGWGDYYNEQFF
once	TRBV29-1	TRBJ2-1	TRBD2	TGCAGCGTTGAAGGAGGGCTAGCGGGGGTATTCAATGAGCAGTTCTTC	CSVEGGLAGVFNEQFF
NA	TRBV4-1	TRBJ2-5	TRBD2	TGCGCCAGCAGCCTCCGACTAGCGGAAGACCAAGAGACCCAGTACTTC	CASSLRLAEDQETQYF
NA	TRBV25-1	TRBJ1-4	NA	TGTGCCAGCAGTGGGCGGCATCCGGCAACTAATGAAAAACTGTTTTTT	CASSGRHPATNEKLFF
NA	TRBV18	TRBJ1-2	TRBD1	TGTGCCAGCTCACCAGGACAGGAAGGCTATGGCTACACCTTC	CASSPGQEGYGYTF
NA	TRBV18	TRBJ1-2	NA	TGTGCCAGCTCACCATCGGAGGGGAAGGGCTACACCTTC	CASSPSEGKGYTF
NA	TRBV7-9	TRBJ1-2	TRBD1	TGTGCCAGCAGCCTCGGACAGGGGGGAACTAGTGGCTACACCTTC	CASSLGQGGTSGYTF
NA	TRBV28	TRBJ2-7	NA	TGTGCCAGCACCGATACCGGGACTCCCACCTACGAGCAGTACTTC	CASTDTGTPTYEQYF
NA	TRBV2	TRBJ1-3	NA	TGTGCCAGCAGTACAGACTCTGGAAACACCATATATTTT	CASSTDSGNTIYF
NA	TRBV19	TRBJ1-6	TRBD1	TGTGCCAGTAGTATAGATCAGGGGGCGAATTCACCCCTCCACTTT	CASSIDQGANSPLHF
NA	TRBV10-1	TRBJ2-7	TRBD1	TGCGCCAGCAGTGACTCGGACAGGGGCTACGAGCAGTACTTC	CASSDSDRGYEQYF
NA	TRBV7-9	TRBJ1-6	NA	TGTGCCAGCACCCCGCAGGGCTCCTATAATTCACCCCTCCACTTT	CASTPQGSYNSPLHF
NA	TRBV7-9	TRBJ2-7	TRBD2	TGTGCCAGCACCCCAGGGCTAGCGGGGCACTACGAGCAGTACTTC	CASTPGLAGHYEQYF
NA	TRBV19	TRBJ2-1	TRBD2	TGTGCCAGTAGTCTCGGGACTAGCGGGGGAAATGAGCAGTTCTTC	CASSLGTSGGNEQFF
NA	TRBV7-9	TRBJ2-5	TRBD2	TGTGCCAGCAGCTTAGCTGGTCTAGCGGGCGAGACCCAGTACTTC	CASSLAGLAGETQYF
few	TRBV19	TRBJ1-6	NA	TGTGCCAGTAGCCACCCAGGGGCCGGTAATTCACCCCTCCACTTT	CASSHPGAGNSPLHF
few	TRBV7-9	TRBJ2-7	TRBD1	TGTGCCAGCAGCTTAATTTTCGGGACAGGCATCTACGAGCAGTACTTC	CASSLIFGTGIYEQYF
NA	TRBV5-4	TRBJ2-7	NA	TGTGCCAGCAGCTTGCCCGGAGGAGGGGGCGGCTACGAGCAGTACTTC	CASSLPGGGGGYEQYF
once	TRBV9	TRBJ2-1	TRBD1	TGTGCCAGCAGCGTGGACCCGGGACAGGGAATCTCTAGAAATGAGCAGTTCTTC	CASSVDPGQGISRNEQFF